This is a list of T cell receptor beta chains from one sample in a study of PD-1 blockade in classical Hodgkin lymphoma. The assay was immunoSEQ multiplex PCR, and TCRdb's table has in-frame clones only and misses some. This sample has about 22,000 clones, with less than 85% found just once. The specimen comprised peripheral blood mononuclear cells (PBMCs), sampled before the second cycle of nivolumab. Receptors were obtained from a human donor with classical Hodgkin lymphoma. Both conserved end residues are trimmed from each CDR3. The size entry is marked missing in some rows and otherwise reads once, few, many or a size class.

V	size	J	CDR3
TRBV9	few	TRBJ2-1	ASSVASTGRVSEQF
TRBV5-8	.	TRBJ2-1	ASSLVRPAYNEQF
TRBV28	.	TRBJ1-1	ASSLFPENTEAF
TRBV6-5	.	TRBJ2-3	ASSSPDTQY
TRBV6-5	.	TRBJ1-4	ASSYGGGRTNEKLF
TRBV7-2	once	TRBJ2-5	ASSAGSWTQY
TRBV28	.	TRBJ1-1	ASSSGQVNTEAF
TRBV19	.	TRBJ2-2	ASSIGAGVYTGELF
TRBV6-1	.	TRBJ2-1	ASSRGTNYNEQF
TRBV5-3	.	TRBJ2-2	ARSCTNTGELF
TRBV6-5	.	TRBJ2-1	ASTLRGGNYNEQF
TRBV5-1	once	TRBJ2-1	ASSEGPANNEQF
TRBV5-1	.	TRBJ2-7	ASSLGQPKGPYEQY
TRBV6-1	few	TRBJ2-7	ASSASGREYEQY
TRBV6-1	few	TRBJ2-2	ASSLRTPTGELF
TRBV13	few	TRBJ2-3	ASSLSVAGVGGDTQY
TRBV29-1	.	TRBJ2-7	SALDTGRSGYEQY
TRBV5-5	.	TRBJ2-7	ASSGGTSGPREQY
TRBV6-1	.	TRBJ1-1	ASSVNRANTEAF
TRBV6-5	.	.	ASSYVGQTGEQY
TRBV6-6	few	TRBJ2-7	ASSYSRLAGAYEQY
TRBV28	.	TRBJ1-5	ASSLRVWSNQPQH
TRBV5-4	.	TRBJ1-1	ASSGRGGTEAF
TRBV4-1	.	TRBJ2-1	ASSHPNYNEQF
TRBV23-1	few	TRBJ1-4	AKNPAGCSEKLF
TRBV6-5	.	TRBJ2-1	ASTTLGSPYNEQF
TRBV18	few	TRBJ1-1	ASSPLVGKNTEAF
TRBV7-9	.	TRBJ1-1	ASSPGWVNTEAF
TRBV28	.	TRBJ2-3	ASSRVAGGGTDTQY
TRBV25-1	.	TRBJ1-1	ASSGYGTEAF
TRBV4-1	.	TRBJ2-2	ASSQDPDRANTGELF
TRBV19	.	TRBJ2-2	ASSIGGTGELF
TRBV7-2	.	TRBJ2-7	ASSLRQGRTYEQY
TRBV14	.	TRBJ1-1	ASSRYRDATMNTEAF
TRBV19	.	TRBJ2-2	ASSAPFGELF
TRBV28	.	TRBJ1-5	ASSLTGEGSNQPQH
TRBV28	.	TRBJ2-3	ASSPGFTDTQY
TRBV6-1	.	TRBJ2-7	ASSMTGVREQY
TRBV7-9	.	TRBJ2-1	ASTLAGGPNEQF
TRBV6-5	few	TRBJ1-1	ASHDRLNTEAF
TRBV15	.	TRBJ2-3	ATSRDLRTDTQY
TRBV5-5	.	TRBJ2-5	ASSLRPPPEIQY
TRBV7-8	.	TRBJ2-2	ASSLGTPNTGELF
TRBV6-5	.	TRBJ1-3	ASRPHSGNTIY
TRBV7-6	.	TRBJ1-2	ASSLLTGPVGYT
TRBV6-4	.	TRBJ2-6	ASSDRGPGANVLT
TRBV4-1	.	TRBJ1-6	ASSQGGTALNSPLH
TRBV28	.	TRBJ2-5	ACHGHGGAQY
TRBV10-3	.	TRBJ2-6	AISAAGSGANVLT
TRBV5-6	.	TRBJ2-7	ASSSQGRTYEQY
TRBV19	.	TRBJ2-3	ASSMGVGLAGGPDTQY